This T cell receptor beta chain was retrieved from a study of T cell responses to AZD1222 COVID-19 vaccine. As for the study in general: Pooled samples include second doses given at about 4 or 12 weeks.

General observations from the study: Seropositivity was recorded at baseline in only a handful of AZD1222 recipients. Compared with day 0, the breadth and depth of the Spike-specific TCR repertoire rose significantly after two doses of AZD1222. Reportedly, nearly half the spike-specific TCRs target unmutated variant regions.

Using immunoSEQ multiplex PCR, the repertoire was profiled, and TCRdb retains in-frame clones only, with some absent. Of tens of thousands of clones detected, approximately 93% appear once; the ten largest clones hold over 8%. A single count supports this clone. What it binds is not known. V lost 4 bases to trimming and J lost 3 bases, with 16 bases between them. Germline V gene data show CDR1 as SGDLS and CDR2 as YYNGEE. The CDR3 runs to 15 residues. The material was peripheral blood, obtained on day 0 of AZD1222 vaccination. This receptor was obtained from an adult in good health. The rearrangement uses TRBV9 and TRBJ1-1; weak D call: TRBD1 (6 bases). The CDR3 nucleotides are TGTGCCAGCAGCCCCCGGGGGCGTATGGACACTGAAGCTTTCTTT. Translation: CASSPRGRMDTEAFF.